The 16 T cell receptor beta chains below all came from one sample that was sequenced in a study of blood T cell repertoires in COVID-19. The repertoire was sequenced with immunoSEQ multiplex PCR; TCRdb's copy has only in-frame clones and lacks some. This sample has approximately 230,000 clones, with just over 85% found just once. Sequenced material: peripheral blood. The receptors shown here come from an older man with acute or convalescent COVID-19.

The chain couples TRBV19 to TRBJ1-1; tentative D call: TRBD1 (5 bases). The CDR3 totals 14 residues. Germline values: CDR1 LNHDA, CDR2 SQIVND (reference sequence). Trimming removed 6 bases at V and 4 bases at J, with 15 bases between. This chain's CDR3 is CASRPTQGSTEAFF. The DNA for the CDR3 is TGTGCCAGTAGACCAACTCAGGGAAGCACTGAAGCTTTCTTT.

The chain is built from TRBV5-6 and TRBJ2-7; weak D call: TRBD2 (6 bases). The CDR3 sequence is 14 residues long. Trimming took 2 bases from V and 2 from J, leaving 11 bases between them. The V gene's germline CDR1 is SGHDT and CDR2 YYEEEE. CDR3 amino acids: CASSFRTNAYEQYF. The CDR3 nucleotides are TGTGCCAGCAGCTTTCGGACTAACGCCTACGAGCAGTACTTC.

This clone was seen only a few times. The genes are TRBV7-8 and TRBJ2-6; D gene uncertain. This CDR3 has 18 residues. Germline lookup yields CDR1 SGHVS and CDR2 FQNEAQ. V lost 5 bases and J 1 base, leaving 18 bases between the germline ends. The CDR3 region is CASSALSILLSGANVLTF. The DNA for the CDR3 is TGTGCCAGCAGCGCCCTATCTATCCTCCTTTCTGGGGCCAACGTCCTGACTTTC.

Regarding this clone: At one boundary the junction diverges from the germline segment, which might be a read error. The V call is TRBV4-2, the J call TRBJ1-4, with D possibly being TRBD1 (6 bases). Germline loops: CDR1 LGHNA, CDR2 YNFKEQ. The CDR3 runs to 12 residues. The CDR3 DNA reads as TGTGCCAGCAGCCCGACTCGGGGGGCCTCCCTTTTT. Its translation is CASSPTRGASLF.

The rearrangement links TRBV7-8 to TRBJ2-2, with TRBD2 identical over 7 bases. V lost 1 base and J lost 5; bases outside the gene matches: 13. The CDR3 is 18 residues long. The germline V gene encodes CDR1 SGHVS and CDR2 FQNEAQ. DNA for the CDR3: TGTGCCAGCAGCTTAGGTCGCGTCGGGAGGTCGAGAACCGGGGAGCTGTTTTTT. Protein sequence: CASSLGRVGRSRTGELFF.

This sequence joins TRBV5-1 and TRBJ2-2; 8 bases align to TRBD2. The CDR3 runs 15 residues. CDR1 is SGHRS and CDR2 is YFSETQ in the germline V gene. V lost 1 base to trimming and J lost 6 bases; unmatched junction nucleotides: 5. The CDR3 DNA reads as TGCGCCAGCAGCTTGACGAGGACTAGCTCCGGGGAGCTGTTTTTT. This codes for CASSLTRTSSGELFF.

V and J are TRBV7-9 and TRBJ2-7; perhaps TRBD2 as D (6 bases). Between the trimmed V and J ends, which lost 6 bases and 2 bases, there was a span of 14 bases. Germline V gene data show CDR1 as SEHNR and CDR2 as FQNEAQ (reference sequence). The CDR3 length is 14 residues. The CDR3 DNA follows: TGTGCCAGCAGGAGGAGCGGAGGGACCTACGAGCAGTACTTC. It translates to CASRRSGGTYEQYF.

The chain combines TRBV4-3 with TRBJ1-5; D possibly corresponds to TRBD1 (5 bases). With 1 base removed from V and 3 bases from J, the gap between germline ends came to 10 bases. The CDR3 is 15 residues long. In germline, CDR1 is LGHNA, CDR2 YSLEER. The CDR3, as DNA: TGCGCCAGCAGCCAAGTAGCAGGGAACAATCAGCCCCAGCATTTT. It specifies CASSQVAGNNQPQHF.

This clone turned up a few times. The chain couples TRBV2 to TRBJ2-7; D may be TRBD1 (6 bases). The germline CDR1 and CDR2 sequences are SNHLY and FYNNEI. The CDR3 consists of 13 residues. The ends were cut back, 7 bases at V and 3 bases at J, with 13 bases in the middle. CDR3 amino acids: CASNRDTLYEQYF. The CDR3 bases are TGTGCCAGCAATCGGGACACCCTCTACGAGCAGTACTTC.

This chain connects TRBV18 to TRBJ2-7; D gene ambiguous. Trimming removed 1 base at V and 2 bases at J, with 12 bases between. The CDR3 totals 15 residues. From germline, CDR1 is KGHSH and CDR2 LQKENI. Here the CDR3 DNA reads TGTGCCAGCTCACCACGGGCGCAGGCTACCTACGAGCAGTACTTC. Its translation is CASSPRAQATYEQYF. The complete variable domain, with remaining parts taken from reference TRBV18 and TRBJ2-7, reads NAGVMQNPRHLVRRRGQEARLRCSPMKGHSHVYWYRQLPEEGLKFMVYLQKENIIDESGMPKERFSAEFPKEGPSILRIQQVVRGDSAAYFCASSPRAQATYEQYFGPGTRLTVT.

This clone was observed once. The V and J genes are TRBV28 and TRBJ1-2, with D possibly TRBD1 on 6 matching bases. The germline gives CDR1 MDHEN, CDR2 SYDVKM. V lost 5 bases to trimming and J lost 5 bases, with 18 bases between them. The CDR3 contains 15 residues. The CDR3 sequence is CASSPWDKTIYGYTF. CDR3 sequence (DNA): TGTGCCAGCAGTCCCTGGGACAAAACCATATATGGCTACACCTTC.

CDR3 loop: CASRPSGGRETQYF. The DNA of the CDR3 is TGTGCCAGCAGACCGAGCGGGGGGCGGGAGACCCAGTACTTC. V usage is TRBV6-5 and J usage is TRBJ2-5; 9 positions match TRBD2. The length of the CDR3 is 14 residues. Germline loops: CDR1 MNHEY, CDR2 SVGAGI. J was trimmed by 5 bases and V by 6 bases; bases with no gene match: 7.

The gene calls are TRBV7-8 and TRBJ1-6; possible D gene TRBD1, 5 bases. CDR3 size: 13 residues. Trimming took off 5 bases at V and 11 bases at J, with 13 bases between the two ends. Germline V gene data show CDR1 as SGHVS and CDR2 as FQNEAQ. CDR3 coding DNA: TGTGCCAGCAGCCCCACCCAGGGTGCACCCCTCCACTTT. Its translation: CASSPTQGAPLHF.

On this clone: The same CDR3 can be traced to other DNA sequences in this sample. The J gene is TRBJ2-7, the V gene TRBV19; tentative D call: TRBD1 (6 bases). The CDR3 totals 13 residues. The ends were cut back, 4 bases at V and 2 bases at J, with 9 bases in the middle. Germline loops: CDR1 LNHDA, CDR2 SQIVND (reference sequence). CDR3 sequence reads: CASSTTGTYEQYF. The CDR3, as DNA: TGTGCCAGTAGTACGACAGGAACCTACGAGCAGTACTTC.

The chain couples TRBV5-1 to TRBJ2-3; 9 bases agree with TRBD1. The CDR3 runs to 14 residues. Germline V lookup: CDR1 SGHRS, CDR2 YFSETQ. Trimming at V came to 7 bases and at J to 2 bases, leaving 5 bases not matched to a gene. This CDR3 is CASSGQGITDTQYF. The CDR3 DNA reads TGCGCCAGCTCAGGACAGGGGATCACAGATACGCAGTATTTT.

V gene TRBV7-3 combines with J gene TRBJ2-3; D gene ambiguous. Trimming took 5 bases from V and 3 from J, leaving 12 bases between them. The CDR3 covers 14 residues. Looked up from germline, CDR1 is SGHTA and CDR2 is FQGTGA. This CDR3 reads CASSRSAGTDTQYF. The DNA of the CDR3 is TGTGCCAGCAGCAGATCGGCCGGGACAGATACGCAGTATTTT.